The 16 T cell receptor beta chains listed next were all sequenced from one sample in a study of siplizumab effects on memory and regulatory T cells. Generated by immunoSEQ multiplex PCR, the TCRdb table keeps only in-frame clones and is missing some. Counted here are over 35,000 clones, 80% to 90% occurring once; the ten biggest clones make up roughly 0.25%. The specimen was naive CD4+ T cells sorted from blood. All receptors come from a human donor in good health.

The rearrangement joins TRBV7-9 to TRBJ2-7; D gene uncertain. The CDR3 is 13 amino acids. The V gene's germline CDR1 is SEHNR and CDR2 FQNEAQ (reference sequence). With 2 bases removed from V and 3 bases from J, the gap between germline ends came to 8 bases. As DNA, the CDR3 is TGTGCCAGCAGCTTAACTCCGGACTACGAGCAGTACTTC. Its translation: CASSLTPDYEQYF.

This clone has only a few counts. The chain uses TRBV4-1 and TRBJ2-7; maybe TRBD1 (6 bases). Trimming left V 1 base short and J 1 base short, with 11 bases between. CDR3 length equals 15 residues. CDR1 is MGHRA, CDR2 YSYEKL, per germline. CDR3 in amino acids: CASSQVEGQSYEQYF. The CDR3 coding sequence is TGCGCCAGCAGCCAAGTTGAAGGACAGTCCTACGAGCAGTACTTC.

This chain joins TRBV2 and TRBJ2-2, with D perhaps TRBD2 (6 bases). V lost 2 bases and J 6 bases, leaving 19 bases between the germline ends. This CDR3 is built from 17 residues. CDR1 is SNHLY and CDR2 is FYNNEI in the germline V gene. Written as DNA, the CDR3 is TGTGCCAGCAGTGAAAACGTCCTGCCCGGGGGTCCCGGGGAGCTGTTTTTT. The encoded protein is CASSENVLPGGPGELFF.

The CDR3 spells CASGRWQPDTQYF. CDR3 in DNA: TGTGCCAGCGGCAGATGGCAACCAGATACGCAGTATTTT. V is TRBV5-4 and J is TRBJ2-3; D call uncertain. Trimming took 7 bases from V and 4 from J, leaving 13 bases between them. From germline, CDR1 is SGHNT and CDR2 YYREEE (reference sequence). This CDR3 has 13 residues.

V gene TRBV6-5 combines with J gene TRBJ1-1; 7 bases are a match to TRBD1. Trimming removed 6 bases from V and 0 bases from J; junction bases left unmatched: 4. Germline values: CDR1 MNHEY, CDR2 SVGAGI. The CDR3 covers 14 residues. In nucleotides, the CDR3 is TGTGCCAGCAGACCCGGGACAGTGAACACTGAAGCTTTCTTT. Translation: CASRPGTVNTEAFF.

V and J are TRBV9 and TRBJ2-2; perhaps TRBD1 as D (7 bases). Trimming took off 2 bases at V and 0 bases at J, with 14 bases between the two ends. Germline V gene data show CDR1 as SGDLS and CDR2 as YYNGEE. This CDR3 region has 17 residues. The CDR3 nucleotides are TGTGCCAGCAGCGTGGCAGGGGGGTTCGCGAACACCGGGGAGCTGTTTTTT. Its protein product is CASSVAGGFANTGELFF.

This rearrangement joins TRBV11-2 to TRBJ2-2; 12 positions agree with TRBD2. Germline V CDR1 and CDR2: SGHAT, FQNNGV. CDR3 size: 16 residues. Trimming took 6 bases from V and 6 from J; bases not matched to a gene: 8. The chain's CDR3 is CASSPLAGGPAGELFF. The CDR3 DNA is TGTGCCAGCAGTCCCCTAGCGGGGGGGCCCGCCGGGGAGCTGTTTTTT.

The J gene is TRBJ2-5, the V gene TRBV14, with 7 bases lining up with TRBD2. CDR3 length: 14 residues. Germline values: CDR1 SGHDN, CDR2 FVKESK. V trimming: 4 bases; J trimming: 5 bases; junction bases outside the gene matches: 7. CDR3 region: CASSLMGGLETQYF. CDR3 sequence (DNA): TGTGCCAGCAGCCTCATGGGAGGGTTGGAGACCCAGTACTTC.

This clone was seen only once. This chain uses TRBV6-1 with TRBJ2-1; 11 bases are a match to TRBD1. Losses at the gene ends were 5 bases for V and 2 bases for J; bases not matched to a gene: 2. The CDR3 loop spans 15 amino acids. Germline V gene lookup returns CDR1 MNHNS and CDR2 SASEGT. CDR3 residues: CASSMDRGPYNEQFF. The CDR3 DNA is TGTGCCAGCAGTATGGACAGGGGGCCCTACAATGAGCAGTTCTTC.

The J gene is TRBJ1-5, the V gene TRBV5-1; a possible D gene is TRBD1 (5 bases). Germline V gene data show CDR1 as SGHRS and CDR2 as YFSETQ. CDR3 size: 15 residues. V lost 4 bases and J 5 bases, leaving 16 bases between the germline ends. The CDR3 is CASSATGVGYQPQHF. In nucleotides, the CDR3 is TGCGCCAGCAGCGCAACGGGGGTCGGGTATCAGCCCCAGCATTTT.

The rearrangement uses TRBV14 and TRBJ2-1; 9 bases line up with TRBD1. Per the germline V gene, CDR1 is SGHDN and CDR2 is FVKESK. The CDR3 covers 15 residues. J was trimmed by 5 bases and V by 7 bases; bases with no gene match: 9. CDR3 sequence (DNA): TGTGCCAGCACCCCAGGACAGGGGTGGGACAATGAGCAGTTCTTC. Encoded protein: CASTPGQGWDNEQFF.

The chain combines TRBV7-2 with TRBJ2-1; the match to TRBD2 covers 8 bases. Germline V CDR1 and CDR2: SGHTA, FQGNSA. Trimming at V came to 0 bases and at J to 1 base, leaving 2 bases not matched to a gene. This CDR3 has 16 residues. The CDR3 region has the DNA TGTGCCAGCAGCTTAGCACAGCGGGGGTCCTACAATGAGCAGTTCTTC. Its protein is CASSLAQRGSYNEQFF. The whole variable domain, remainder taken from reference TRBV7-2 and TRBJ2-1, is GAGVSQSPSNKVTEKGKDVELRCDPISGHTALYWYRQSLGQGLEFLIYFQGNSAPDKSGLPSDRFSAERTGGSVSTLTIQRTQQEDSAVYLCASSLAQRGSYNEQFFGPGTRLTVL.

This clone appeared a few times. The chain recombines TRBV30 with TRBJ1-2; the D is unclear. The V gene's germline CDR1 is GTSNPN and CDR2 SVGIG (reference sequence). V lost 3 bases to trimming and J lost 8 bases, with 13 bases between them. The CDR3 runs to 12 residues. Here the CDR3 reads CAWSPNWGGYTF. The CDR3 coding sequence is TGTGCCTGGAGCCCGAACTGGGGAGGCTACACCTTC.

The V call is TRBV2, the J call TRBJ1-5; TRBD1 might be the D (5 bases). The CDR3 has 13 residues. Germline CDR1 and CDR2: SNHLY and FYNNEI. The V gene lost 6 bases and the J gene lost 7 bases, with 13 bases spanning the gap. The CDR3: CASRQGMRQPQHF. CDR3 DNA: TGTGCCAGCAGGCAGGGAATGCGACAGCCCCAGCATTTT.

The CDR3, as DNA: TGTGCCAGCTCACGCGACAGGGACGGCTACGAGCAGTACTTC. Translating it yields CASSRDRDGYEQYF. The chain carries TRBV18 and TRBJ2-7, with TRBD1 identical over 7 bases. J lost 3 bases, V lost 4 bases, and 6 bases had no gene match. In germline, CDR1 is KGHSH, CDR2 LQKENI. This CDR3 comprises 14 residues.

This sequence joins TRBV29-1 and TRBJ1-2; weak D call: TRBD1 (6 bases). The germline V gene encodes CDR1 SQVTM and CDR2 ANQGSEA. The CDR3 loop spans 13 amino acids. The V and J ends lost 4 bases and 3 bases respectively, with 12 bases between them. Written as DNA, the CDR3 is TGCAGCGTTGGAGGGGGTGCCGACTATGGCTACACCTTC. Translation: CSVGGGADYGYTF.